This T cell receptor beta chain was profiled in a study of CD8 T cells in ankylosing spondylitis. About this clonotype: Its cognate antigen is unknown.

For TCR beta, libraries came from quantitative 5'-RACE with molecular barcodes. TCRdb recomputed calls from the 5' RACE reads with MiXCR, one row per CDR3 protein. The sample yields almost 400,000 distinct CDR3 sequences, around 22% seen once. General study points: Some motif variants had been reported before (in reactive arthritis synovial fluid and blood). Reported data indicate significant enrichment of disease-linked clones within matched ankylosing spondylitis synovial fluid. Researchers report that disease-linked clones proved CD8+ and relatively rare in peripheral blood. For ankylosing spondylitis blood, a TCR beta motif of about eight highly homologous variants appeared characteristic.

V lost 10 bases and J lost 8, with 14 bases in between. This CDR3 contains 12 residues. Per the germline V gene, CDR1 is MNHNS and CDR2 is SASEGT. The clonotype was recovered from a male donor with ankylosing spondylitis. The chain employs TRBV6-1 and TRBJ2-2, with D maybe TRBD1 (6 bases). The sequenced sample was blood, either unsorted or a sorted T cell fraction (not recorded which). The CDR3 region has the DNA TGTGCCACCAGGACAGTCCAAGGGGAGCTGTTTTTT. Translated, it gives CATRTVQGELFF.